This is a list of T cell receptor beta chains from one sample in a study of blood T cell repertoires in COVID-19. The data were produced by immunoSEQ multiplex PCR, yet TCRdb's version contains in-frame clones alone and is incomplete. The sample contains roughly 290,000 clones, about 86% of which appear only once. Sequencing input: peripheral blood. The origin of the receptors is a person in their 70s with COVID-19, enrolled during active disease. The CDR3 runs from the conserved cysteine through the conserved F or W. Each record gives: clone size, V gene, J gene, D gene, CDR3 protein, CDR3 DNA. A D gene is named only where the DNA matches it firmly. Size is stated for part of the rows, as once, few or many counts, or as a class when the clone is expanded.

>.|TRBV11-2|TRBJ2-2|TRBD1
CASSLGTGGSGELFF
TGTGCCAGCAGCTTGGGGACAGGGGGCTCCGGGGAGCTGTTTTTT
>.|TRBV4-3|TRBJ2-3|TRBD2
CASSQVIAGLTDTQYF
TGCGCCAGCAGCCAAGTCATAGCGGGGCTCACAGATACGCAGTATTTT
>.|TRBV10-3|TRBJ2-7|TRBD2
CAINARGSGGAGEQYF
TGTGCCATCAACGCCCGGGGAAGCGGGGGGGCCGGCGAGCAGTACTTC
>medium-sized|TRBV6-1|TRBJ1-5|TRBD1
CASSDSGQGINQPQHF
TGTGCCAGCAGTGATTCGGGACAGGGAATTAATCAGCCCCAGCATTTT
>.|TRBV4-2|TRBJ1-3|.
CASSSFWTGRNTIYF
TGTGCCAGCAGCTCGTTTTGGACGGGGAGAAACACCATATATTTT
>.|TRBV5-4|TRBJ1-6|.
CASRIQANSPLHF
TGTGCCAGCAGAATCCAGGCCAATTCACCCCTCCACTTT
>.|TRBV19|TRBJ2-1|.
CASTPVAGRLDEQFF
TGTGCCAGTACACCGGTGGCGGGGCGGTTAGATGAGCAGTTCTTC
>.|TRBV19|TRBJ2-5|.
CASSYLNDGETQYF
TGTGCCAGCAGTTACCTCAACGACGGGGAGACCCAGTACTTC
>.|TRBV27|TRBJ1-1|TRBD1
CASSLGGGLTGGRNTEAFF
TGTGCCAGCAGTTTAGGGGGGGGGCTGACAGGGGGCAGGAACACTGAAGCTTTCTTT
>.|TRBV7-3|TRBJ1-1|TRBD1
CASSFTGGGNTEAFF
TGTGCCAGCAGCTTTACAGGGGGTGGAAACACTGAAGCTTTCTTT
>.|TRBV27|TRBJ2-7|.
CASSRIPGQRVDEQYF
TGTGCCAGCAGCCGGATACCGGGACAAAGGGTCGACGAGCAGTACTTC
>.|TRBV6-5|TRBJ1-6|TRBD1
CASRPKQGANSPLHF
TGTGCCAGCAGACCCAAACAGGGGGCGAATTCACCCCTCCACTTT
>.|TRBV7-2|TRBJ2-5|.
CASSFSHKETQYF
TGTGCCAGCAGCTTTAGCCACAAAGAGACCCAGTACTTC
>few|TRBV19|TRBJ2-5|.
CASSIGGGKETQYF
TGTGCCAGTAGTATCGGTGGGGGCAAAGAGACCCAGTACTTC
>few|TRBV27|TRBJ2-7|TRBD2
CASRSVPGTIEQYF
TGTGCCAGCCGGAGCGTCCCTGGGACTATTGAGCAGTACTTC
>.|TRBV27|TRBJ2-1|TRBD2
CASSATLAGGPGEQFF
TGTGCCAGCAGTGCCACACTAGCGGGGGGGCCGGGGGAGCAGTTCTTC
>.|TRBV27|TRBJ1-1|.
CASSMTANTEAFF
TGTGCCAGCAGTATGACAGCGAACACTGAAGCTTTCTTT
>.|TRBV7-2|TRBJ1-1|.
CASSLGALNTEAFF
TGTGCCAGCAGCTTAGGGGCCCTGAACACTGAAGCTTTCTTT
>few|TRBV28|TRBJ2-1|TRBD2
CASSPQTSGSHPNYNEQFF
TGTGCCAGCAGTCCGCAGACTAGCGGGAGTCACCCGAACTACAATGAGCAGTTCTTC
>.|TRBV16|TRBJ1-1|.
CASSQLNLMNTEAFF
TGTGCCAGCAGCCAATTAAATCTAATGAACACTGAAGCTTTCTTT
>.|TRBV4-3|TRBJ2-2|TRBD1
CASSQRQGNGELFF
TGCGCCAGCAGCCAACGACAGGGTAACGGGGAGCTGTTTTTT
>.|TRBV3-1/TRBV3-2|TRBJ2-7|.
CASSPSGGNIMKYF
TGTGCCAGCAGCCCATCTGGGGGGAATATAATGAAGTACTTC
>once|TRBV28|TRBJ2-7|TRBD2
CASSSSSGIASYEQYF
TGTGCCAGCAGTTCATCTAGCGGAATCGCCTCCTACGAGCAGTACTTC
>.|TRBV2|TRBJ2-5|TRBD1
CASSTPQGITETQYF
TGTGCCAGCAGTACCCCACAGGGGATCACGGAGACCCAGTACTTC
>.|TRBV2|TRBJ2-7|.
CASSTGEPSGEQYF
TGTGCCAGCAGTACTGGAGAGCCCAGCGGGGAGCAGTACTTC
>.|TRBV2|TRBJ2-7|TRBD1
CASSDGQGGRYEQYF
TGTGCCAGCAGTGACGGACAGGGAGGCCGCTACGAGCAGTACTTC
>.|TRBV7-2|TRBJ2-3|.
CASSFTGASTDTQYF
TGTGCCAGCAGCTTTACGGGAGCAAGCACAGATACGCAGTATTTT
>.|TRBV6-4|TRBJ2-2|.
CASSELANTGELFF
TGTGCCAGCAGTGAACTAGCGAACACCGGGGAGCTGTTTTTT
>.|TRBV9|TRBJ2-7|TRBD1
CASSAGQGGEQYF
TGTGCCAGCAGCGCGGGACAGGGTGGCGAGCAGTACTTC
>.|TRBV25-1|TRBJ2-5|.
CASSEYSRRETQYF
TGTGCCAGCAGTGAATATAGCAGGAGGGAGACCCAGTACTTC
>.|TRBV5-4|TRBJ1-1|.
CASSLAGVLLNTEAFF
TGTGCCAGCAGCTTGGCCGGAGTCCTCTTAAACACTGAAGCTTTCTTT
>.|TRBV28|TRBJ1-5|.
CASSVRGIYSNQPQHF
TGTGCCAGCAGTGTAAGGGGAATCTATAGCAATCAGCCCCAGCATTTT
>.|TRBV7-2|TRBJ2-3|.
CASSITPRDTQYF
TGTGCCAGCAGCATAACCCCGCGGGATACGCAGTATTTT
>.|TRBV28|TRBJ1-3|.
CASGTRRGSGNTIYF
TGTGCCAGCGGGACTCGACGAGGCTCTGGAAACACCATATATTTT
>once|TRBV28|TRBJ1-5|.
CASRKEDSLNQPQHF
TGTGCCAGCAGAAAAGAGGACTCCCTGAATCAGCCCCAGCATTTT
>many|TRBV9|TRBJ2-2|TRBD1
CASSDHRGNTGELFF
TGTGCCAGCAGCGACCACAGGGGCAACACCGGGGAGCTGTTTTTT
>.|TRBV6-2/TRBV6-3|TRBJ2-3|TRBD2
CASSYWRGALRDTQYF
TGTGCCAGCAGTTACTGGCGGGGGGCATTGAGAGATACGCAGTATTTT
>.|TRBV6-5|TRBJ1-1|.
CASGRSRGPFEAFF
TGTGCCAGCGGTCGTTCCAGGGGTCCCTTTGAAGCTTTCTTT
>few|TRBV28|TRBJ2-7|TRBD1
CASSSDQGALVYEQYF
TGTGCCAGCAGTTCGGACCAGGGGGCGCTGGTTTACGAGCAGTACTTC
>.|TRBV7-2|TRBJ2-3|TRBD1
CASSSQGPDTQYF
TGTGCCAGCAGCTCACAGGGGCCAGATACGCAGTATTTT
>.|TRBV5-6|TRBJ2-7|TRBD2
CASSEGLAKDYEQYF
TGTGCCAGCAGTGAAGGACTAGCGAAAGACTACGAGCAGTACTTC
>.|TRBV19|TRBJ2-7|TRBD1
CASSTPGTGYSYEQYF
TGTGCCAGTAGTACTCCCGGGACAGGGTATTCCTACGAGCAGTACTTC
>.|TRBV9|TRBJ2-3|.
CASSVGIGGDTQYF
TGTGCCAGCAGCGTAGGGATAGGCGGAGATACGCAGTATTTT
>.|TRBV5-5|TRBJ1-6|.
CASSLTGYNSPLHF
TGTGCCAGCAGCTTGACAGGCTATAATTCACCCCTCCACTTT
>.|TRBV7-2|TRBJ2-1|.
CASSRGSNEQFF
TGTGCCAGCAGCCGAGGAAGTAATGAGCAGTTCTTC
>.|TRBV25-1|TRBJ2-5|.
CASSEFGTPQETQYF
TGTGCCAGCAGTGAATTCGGGACACCACAAGAGACCCAGTACTTC
>.|TRBV24-1|TRBJ2-3|TRBD1
CATSDGGQDTDTQYF
TGTGCCACCAGTGATGGGGGACAGGACACAGATACGCAGTATTTT
>.|TRBV7-9|TRBJ1-4|.
CASSLLQGSEKLFF
TGTGCCAGCAGCTTACTGCAGGGTAGTGAAAAACTGTTTTTT
>few|TRBV29-1|TRBJ1-1|.
CSVERQAPNTEAFF
TGCAGCGTTGAGCGACAGGCGCCGAACACTGAAGCTTTCTTT
>.|TRBV19|TRBJ1-5|TRBD1
CASSTSTGAPNQPQHF
TGTGCCAGTAGTACATCGACAGGGGCGCCCAATCAGCCCCAGCATTTT
>once|TRBV11-1|TRBJ2-1|TRBD2
CASSSGTSGAHEQFF
TGTGCCAGCAGCTCAGGGACTAGCGGGGCCCATGAGCAGTTCTTC